This record covers a single T cell receptor beta chain. The target antigen is unknown. This specimen comes from a study of T cell responses to AZD1222 COVID-19 vaccine. Study in general: Second doses at about 4 or about 12 weeks were pooled. Whole-study results and caveats: Just a handful of people given AZD1222 tested seropositive at baseline. There were mostly white British donors and more females than males, and clonal diversity was possibly underestimated.

The protocol was immunoSEQ multiplex PCR, while the TCRdb copy is restricted to in-frame clones and leaves out a portion. The table has under 150,000 clones, 88% seen once. This clonotype was obtained from an adult in good health. The input for sequencing was peripheral blood, taken on day 0 of AZD1222 vaccination.

CDR3 sequence reads: CASSVRETGSGGYTF. The CDR3 coding sequence is TGTGCCAGCAGCGTAAGGGAGACAGGGAGTGGTGGCTACACCTTC. The gene calls are TRBV9 and TRBJ1-2, with 7 bases matching TRBD1. The CDR3 totals 15 residues. Germline-derived CDR1 and CDR2 are SGDLS and YYNGEE. Trimming at V came to 1 base and at J to 7 bases, leaving 10 bases not matched to a gene.